Listed here is a single T cell receptor beta chain. CDR3 length: 12 amino acids. The germline CDR1 and CDR2 sequences are MDHEN and SYDVKM. Trimming cost V 3 bases and J 8 bases; bases outside gene matches: 3. The PCR ran on 60 Vbeta and 13 Jbeta primers. The protocol was immunoSEQ multiplex PCR, while the TCRdb copy is restricted to in-frame clones and leaves out a portion. The sample yields under 200,000 clones, roughly four fifths seen once. The data were taken from a study of cytomegalovirus exposure and HLA in healthy donors. The rearrangement links TRBV28 to TRBJ1-2, with 7 bases fitting TRBD1. Sequencing input: PBMCs. This clonotype was obtained from a man aged 40-50 years in good health and CMV-seronegative. CDR3 sequence (DNA): TGTGCCAGCAGTTTTCAGGGGGTGGGCTACACCTTC. Its protein is CASSFQGVGYTF.